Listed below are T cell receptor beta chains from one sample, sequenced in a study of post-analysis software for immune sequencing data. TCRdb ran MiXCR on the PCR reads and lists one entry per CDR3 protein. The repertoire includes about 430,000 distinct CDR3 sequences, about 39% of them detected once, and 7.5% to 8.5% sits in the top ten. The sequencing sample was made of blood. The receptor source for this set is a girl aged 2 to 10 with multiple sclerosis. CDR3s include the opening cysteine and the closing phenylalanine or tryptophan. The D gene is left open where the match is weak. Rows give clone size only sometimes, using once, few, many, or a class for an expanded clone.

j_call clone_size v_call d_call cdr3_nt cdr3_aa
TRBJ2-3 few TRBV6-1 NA TGTGCCAGCAGTTTGTCGCGGGACTTCACAGATACGCAGTATTTT CASSLSRDFTDTQYF
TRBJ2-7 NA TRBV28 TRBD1 TGTGCCAGCACCCCGATTACCGGGACAGGGGAATACGAGCAGTACTTC CASTPITGTGEYEQYF
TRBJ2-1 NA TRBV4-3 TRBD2 TGCGCCAGCAGCCAAGTCCCGGGACTAGCGGGAGGATCCCCTTACAATGAGCAGTTCTTC CASSQVPGLAGGSPYNEQFF
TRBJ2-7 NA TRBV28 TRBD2 TGTGCCACCACACGGGGGGGGTGGGGGGACTCCTACGAGCAGTACTTC CATTRGGWGDSYEQYF
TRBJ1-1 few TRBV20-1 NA TGCAGCGCCGTGGGGGATACAGGCACTGAAGCTTTCTTT CSAVGDTGTEAFF
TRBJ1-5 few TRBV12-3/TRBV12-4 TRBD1 TGTGCCAGCAGCAAACATACAGGGGGCGGCAAGGGCAATCAGCCCCAGCATTTT CASSKHTGGGKGNQPQHF
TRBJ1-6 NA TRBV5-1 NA TGCGCCAGCAGCCCGGACAGTGGCTCCTATAATTCACCCCTCCACTTT CASSPDSGSYNSPLHF
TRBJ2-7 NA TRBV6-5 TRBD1 TGTACCAGCAGTTACGAGGGGGCGAGGGAGCAGTACTTC CTSSYEGAREQYF
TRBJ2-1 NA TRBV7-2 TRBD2 TGTGCCAGCAGCTTTGCGGGAGGGCCCAATGAGCAGTTCTTC CASSFAGGPNEQFF
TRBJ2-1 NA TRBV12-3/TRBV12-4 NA TGTGCCAGCAGCCTTCGGGGCGGAGGGTACAATGAGCAGTTCTTC CASSLRGGGYNEQFF